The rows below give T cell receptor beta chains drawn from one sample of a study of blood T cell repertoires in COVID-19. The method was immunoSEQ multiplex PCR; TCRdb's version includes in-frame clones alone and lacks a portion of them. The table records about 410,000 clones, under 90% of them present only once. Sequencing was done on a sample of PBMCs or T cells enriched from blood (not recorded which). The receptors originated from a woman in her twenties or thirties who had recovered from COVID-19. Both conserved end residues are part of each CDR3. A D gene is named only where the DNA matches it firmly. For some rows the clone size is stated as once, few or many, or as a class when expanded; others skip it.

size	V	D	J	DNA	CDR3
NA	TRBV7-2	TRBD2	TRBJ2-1	TGTGCCAGCAGCTTGAAAGCGGGGAGCTCCTACAATGAGCAGTTCTTC	CASSLKAGSSYNEQFF
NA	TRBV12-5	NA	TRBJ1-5	TGTGCTAGTGGTTTGGCTGGAGCGATCAATAGCAATCAGCCCCAGCATTTT	CASGLAGAINSNQPQHF
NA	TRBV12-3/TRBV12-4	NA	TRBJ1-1	TGTGCCAGCAGTTTAGGTGGGGGAGGAGAAGCTTTCTTT	CASSLGGGGEAFF
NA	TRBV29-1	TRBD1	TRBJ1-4	TGCAGCGTCTCTGGGACAGGGCCAAACCCAACTAATGAAAAACTGTTTTTT	CSVSGTGPNPTNEKLFF
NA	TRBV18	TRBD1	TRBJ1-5	TGTGCCAGCTCGCCGAACAGGGGCCTCAGCAATCAGCCCCAGCATTTT	CASSPNRGLSNQPQHF
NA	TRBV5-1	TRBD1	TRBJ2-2	TGCGCCAGCAGCTTGGGTGGCAGGGGGACCGGGGAGCTGTTTTTT	CASSLGGRGTGELFF
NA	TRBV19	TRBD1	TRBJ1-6	TGTGCCAGTAGTATCCGGGACAGGGGCTCACCCCTCCACTTT	CASSIRDRGSPLHF
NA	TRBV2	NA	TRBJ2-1	TGTGCCAGCAACAAGGACGGGAACTACAATGAGCAGTTCTTC	CASNKDGNYNEQFF
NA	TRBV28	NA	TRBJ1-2	TGTGCCAGCAGTTTAATTGGCCACGGGGGCTACACCTTC	CASSLIGHGGYTF
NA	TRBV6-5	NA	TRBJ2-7	TGTGCCAGCAGTTCCCCTACACTATTATCCTACGAGCAGTACTTC	CASSSPTLLSYEQYF
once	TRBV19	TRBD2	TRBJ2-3	TGTGCCAGTAGTATAGGGGGTCCAGCGGGAGGGGCAGATACGCAGTATTTT	CASSIGGPAGGADTQYF
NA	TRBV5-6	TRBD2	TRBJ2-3	TGTGCCAGCAGCTTCCTACTAGCGGGGGCCGGTTTGCAGTATTTT	CASSFLLAGAGLQYF
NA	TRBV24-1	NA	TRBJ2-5	TGTGCCACCAGCGACAGGGAGGCCCAAGAGACCCAGTACTTC	CATSDREAQETQYF
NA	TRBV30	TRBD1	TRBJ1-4	TGTGCCGCCCGGACAGGGGGCGAAAAACTGTTTTTT	CAARTGGEKLFF
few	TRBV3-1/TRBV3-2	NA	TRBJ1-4	TGTGCCAGCAGCCAGAGCCGGTGGCAGGGGAAAGAAAAACTGTTTTTT	CASSQSRWQGKEKLFF
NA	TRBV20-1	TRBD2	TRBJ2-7	TGCAGTGCTAGTATATCCACCGGGGGGGCCTACGAGCAGTACTTC	CSASISTGGAYEQYF
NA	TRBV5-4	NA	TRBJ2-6	TGTGCCAGCAGCCGACAGTTACCCTCTGGGGCCAACGTCCTGACTTTC	CASSRQLPSGANVLTF
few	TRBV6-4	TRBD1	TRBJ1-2	TGTGCCCAGACCCCCGGGACAGTTCGTGGTGGCTACACCTTC	CAQTPGTVRGGYTF
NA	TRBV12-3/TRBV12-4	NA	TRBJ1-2	TGTGCCAGCAGACCCACGACAGGCTATGGCTACACCTTC	CASRPTTGYGYTF
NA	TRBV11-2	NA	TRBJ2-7	TGTGCCAGCAGCCCTCTTGACGAGCAGTACTTC	CASSPLDEQYF
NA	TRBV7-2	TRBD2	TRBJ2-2	TGTGCCAGCAGCTCCTCTCTAGCGGGGGGGATTAACACCGGGGAGCTGTTTTTT	CASSSSLAGGINTGELFF
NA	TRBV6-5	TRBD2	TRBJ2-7	TGTGCCAGCAGAACTAGCGGGAGATCCTACGAGCAGTACTTC	CASRTSGRSYEQYF
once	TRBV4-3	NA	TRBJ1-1	TGCGCCAGCAGCCAAGTTCGGGGGGGCGGGATGACTGAAGCTTTCTTT	CASSQVRGGGMTEAFF
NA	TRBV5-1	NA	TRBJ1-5	TGCGCCAGCAGGGCAGGCCTTAGCAATCAGCCCCAGCATTTT	CASRAGLSNQPQHF
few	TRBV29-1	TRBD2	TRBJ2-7	TGCAGCGTGGCCGGGACTAGTTTCTACGAGCAGTACTTC	CSVAGTSFYEQYF
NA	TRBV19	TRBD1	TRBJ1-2	TGTGCCAGTAGTTGGACAGGGGTGAATAACTATGGCTACACCTTC	CASSWTGVNNYGYTF
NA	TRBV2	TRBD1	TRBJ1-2	TGTGCCAGCACTCGGACAGGGGTCTACACCTTC	CASTRTGVYTF
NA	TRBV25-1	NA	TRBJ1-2	TGTGCCAGCATCGACAGCCTAACTCTCGGCTACACCTTC	CASIDSLTLGYTF
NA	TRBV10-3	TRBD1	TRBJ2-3	TGTGCCATCAGGGGACAGGGGGATCAAGATACGCAGTATTTT	CAIRGQGDQDTQYF
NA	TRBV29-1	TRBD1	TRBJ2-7	TGCAGCGTGGGACAGGGGTCCTACGAGCAGTACTTC	CSVGQGSYEQYF
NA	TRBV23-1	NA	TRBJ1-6	TGCGCCAGCAGTCAATCAGGAAACTCCGGGACACTAAATTCACCCCTCCACTTT	CASSQSGNSGTLNSPLHF
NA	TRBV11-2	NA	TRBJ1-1	TGTGCCAGCAGCCGCGACAGGACCTACACTGAAGCTTTCTTT	CASSRDRTYTEAFF
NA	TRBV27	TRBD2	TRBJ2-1	TGTGCCAGCAGTTCCTCTAGCGGGAGGGACCGGGGGATCTTC	CASSSSSGRDRGIF
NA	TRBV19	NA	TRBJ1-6	TGTGCCAGTAGCATTAGGCCAGTCGGCTATGCGGACTATAATTCACCCCTCCACTTT	CASSIRPVGYADYNSPLHF
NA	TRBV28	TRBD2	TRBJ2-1	TGTGCCAGCAGGTCGGGACTAGCGGGAGGTTATGAGCAGTTCTTC	CASRSGLAGGYEQFF
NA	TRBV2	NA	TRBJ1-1	TGTGCCAGCAGTGCGGAGGCGAACACTGAAGCTTTCTTT	CASSAEANTEAFF
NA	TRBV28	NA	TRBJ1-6	TGTGCCAGCAGTCCCCGTACAGGGACGAGTTCACCCCTCCACTTT	CASSPRTGTSSPLHF
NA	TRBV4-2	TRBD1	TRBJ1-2	TGTGCCAGCAGCCAAGAAGGGAGGGACAGGGAGCGCGGCTACACCTTC	CASSQEGRDRERGYTF
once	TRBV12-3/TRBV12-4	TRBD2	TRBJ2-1	TGTGCCAGCAGTTTCGGACTAGGACTTGAGCAGTTCTTC	CASSFGLGLEQFF
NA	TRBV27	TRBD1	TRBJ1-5	TGTGCCAGCAGTTTATACAGGGACAGATCGAATAGCAATCAGCCCCAGCATTTT	CASSLYRDRSNSNQPQHF
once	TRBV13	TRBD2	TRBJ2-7	TGTGCCAGCAGCCAAGGACTAGCCGTCTCAGAGCAGTACTTC	CASSQGLAVSEQYF
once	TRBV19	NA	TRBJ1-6	TGTGCCAGTAGTATTCAGGGATCTTCCGATAATTCACCCCTCCACTTT	CASSIQGSSDNSPLHF
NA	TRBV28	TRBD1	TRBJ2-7	TGTGCCAGCAGCGACCGGGACAGGGACTCCTACGAGCAGTACTTC	CASSDRDRDSYEQYF
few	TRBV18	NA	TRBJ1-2	TGTGCCAGCTCCCGGGGACTTAACTATGGCTACACCTTC	CASSRGLNYGYTF
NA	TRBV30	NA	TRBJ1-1	TGTGCCTGGAGTGTTCCCGGGGTCTCTGAAGCTTTCTTT	CAWSVPGVSEAFF
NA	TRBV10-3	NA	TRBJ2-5	TGTGCCATCGGTGAGGGCATAGAGACCCAGTACTTC	CAIGEGIETQYF
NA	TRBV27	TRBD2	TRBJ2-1	TGTGCCAGCAGCGGAATAGCGGGAGACTTCTCCTACAATGAGCAGTTCTTC	CASSGIAGDFSYNEQFF
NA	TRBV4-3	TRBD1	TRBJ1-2	TGCGCCAGCAGCCGAGAGGGGGCAGGTTACTATGGCTACACCTTC	CASSREGAGYYGYTF
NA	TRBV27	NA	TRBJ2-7	TGTGCCAGCAGCCCGATCGAAAGAGTCTACGAGCAGTACTTC	CASSPIERVYEQYF
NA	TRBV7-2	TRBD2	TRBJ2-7	TGTGCCAGCAGCTTAGGTCTAGCGGGAGCCTTCTCCTGGGAGCAGTACTTC	CASSLGLAGAFSWEQYF
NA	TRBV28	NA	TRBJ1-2	TGTGCCAGCATCGCAGGGTCGGAACCTAACTATGGCTACACCTTC	CASIAGSEPNYGYTF
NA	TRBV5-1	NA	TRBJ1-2	TGCGCCAGCAGCATAGGGACATCTAACTATGGCTACACCTTC	CASSIGTSNYGYTF
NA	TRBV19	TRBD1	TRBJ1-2	TGTGCCAGTATGGCCCGACAGGGATACTATGGCTACACCTTC	CASMARQGYYGYTF
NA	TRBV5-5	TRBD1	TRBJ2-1	TGTGCCAGCAGCGGGGGACAGGGTGGATACAATGAGCAGTTCTTC	CASSGGQGGYNEQFF
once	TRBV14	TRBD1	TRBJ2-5	TGTGCCAGCAGCCATCGATCGCAGGGGGCGACCCAGTACTTC	CASSHRSQGATQYF